A selection of T cell receptor beta chains follows, all from one sample in a study of cytomegalovirus exposure and HLA in healthy donors. Assay: immunoSEQ multiplex PCR; the TCRdb copy retains only in-frame clones and omits some. This table holds about 130,000 clones, 85% to 90% found once. Specimen: PBMCs. These receptors were obtained from a woman aged 30 to 39 in good health and CMV-seropositive. The CDR3 runs from the conserved cysteine through the conserved F or W. Each record gives: clone size, J gene, D gene, V gene, CDR3 DNA, CDR3 protein. A D gene is named only where the DNA matches it firmly. Size values are once, few and many counts, or a class for expanded clones, and some rows have none.

size: NA
J: TRBJ1-6
D: NA
V: TRBV28
DNA: TGTGCCACCCAGTCCCCAGGAGGAGGGAATTCACCCCTCCACTTT
CDR3: CATQSPGGGNSPLHF

size: NA
J: TRBJ2-7
D: NA
V: TRBV10-3
DNA: TGTGCCATCAGTGAGTCCAGGGAATCCTACGAGCAGTACTTC
CDR3: CAISESRESYEQYF

size: NA
J: TRBJ2-2
D: NA
V: TRBV4-2
DNA: TGTGCCAGCAGCCAAGATCCCCCAAGCGGAGGGGTCGGGGAGCTGTTTTTT
CDR3: CASSQDPPSGGVGELFF

size: NA
J: TRBJ2-2
D: TRBD1
V: TRBV11-3
DNA: TGTGCCAGCAGCTTGTCGTGGACAGGCTTTACCGGGGAGCTGTTTTTT
CDR3: CASSLSWTGFTGELFF

size: NA
J: TRBJ2-7
D: NA
V: TRBV2
DNA: TGTGCCAGCAGTGAAGAAACAGGGCCCGAGCAGTACTTC
CDR3: CASSEETGPEQYF

size: NA
J: TRBJ2-1
D: TRBD2
V: TRBV11-2
DNA: TGTGCCAGCAGCTGGACTAGCGGCTCCTACAATGAGCAGTTCTTC
CDR3: CASSWTSGSYNEQFF

size: NA
J: TRBJ2-3
D: NA
V: TRBV30
DNA: TGTGCCTGGAGTGTACACCGACAGGGTGGGAGGACAGATACGCAGTATTTT
CDR3: CAWSVHRQGGRTDTQYF

size: NA
J: TRBJ1-2
D: TRBD1
V: TRBV5-1
DNA: TGCGCCAGCAGCTCCCCGGGACAGCCTAACTATGGCTACACCTTC
CDR3: CASSSPGQPNYGYTF

size: once
J: TRBJ1-4
D: TRBD1
V: TRBV7-9
DNA: TGTGCCAGCAGCTTTCTGGACAGGTCGCGTGGGGGTGAAAAACTGTTTTTT
CDR3: CASSFLDRSRGGEKLFF

size: NA
J: TRBJ2-3
D: NA
V: TRBV2
DNA: TGTGCCAGCAAGCGTGATGGGGGCTACTCCCTGGATACGCAGTATTTT
CDR3: CASKRDGGYSLDTQYF

size: NA
J: TRBJ1-5
D: NA
V: TRBV27
DNA: TGTGCCAGCAGTGGGGAGCCAGGTCGCAATCAGCCCCAGCATTTT
CDR3: CASSGEPGRNQPQHF

size: NA
J: TRBJ2-5
D: TRBD2
V: TRBV11-2
DNA: TGTGCCAGCAGCTTCCCGGGACTAAAAGAGACCCAGTACTTC
CDR3: CASSFPGLKETQYF

size: NA
J: TRBJ1-1
D: TRBD1
V: TRBV28
DNA: TGTGCCAGCAGTACGACAGGGGAGAGCACTGAAGCTTTCTTT
CDR3: CASSTTGESTEAFF

size: NA
J: TRBJ1-5
D: TRBD1
V: TRBV5-1
DNA: TGCGCCAGCAGCCCCGGGACAGGGGATAATCAGCCCCAGCATTTT
CDR3: CASSPGTGDNQPQHF

size: NA
J: TRBJ2-1
D: TRBD2
V: TRBV9
DNA: TGTGCCAGCACCGTCGAGGCGGGAGCCTACAATGAGCAGTTCTTC
CDR3: CASTVEAGAYNEQFF

size: NA
J: TRBJ1-3
D: NA
V: TRBV6-5
DNA: TGTGCCAGCAGTTACTCGACGGAGGGAAACACCATATATTTT
CDR3: CASSYSTEGNTIYF

size: once
J: TRBJ2-6
D: NA
V: TRBV6-1
DNA: TGTGCCAGCAGTGCCACATACGGGGCCAACGTCCTGACTTTC
CDR3: CASSATYGANVLTF

size: NA
J: TRBJ1-1
D: NA
V: TRBV30
DNA: TGTGCCTGGAGTTTGGAGTCCCTTGAAGCTTTCTTT
CDR3: CAWSLESLEAFF

size: medium-sized
J: TRBJ2-1
D: TRBD2
V: TRBV5-4
DNA: TGTGCCAGCACCGAATCCGGGACTAGCGGGAGCTATGAGCAGTTCTTC
CDR3: CASTESGTSGSYEQFF

size: NA
J: TRBJ2-1
D: NA
V: TRBV7-2
DNA: TGTGCCAGCAGCCTCCAACTGCGGGGCAATGAGCAGTTCTTC
CDR3: CASSLQLRGNEQFF

size: NA
J: TRBJ2-5
D: NA
V: TRBV5-1
DNA: TGCGCCAGCAGTCTAGGACAGTCCCAAGAGACCCAGTACTTC
CDR3: CASSLGQSQETQYF

size: NA
J: TRBJ1-1
D: NA
V: TRBV18
DNA: TGTGCCAGCTCACCACGTACAGGGAACACTGAAGCTTTCTTT
CDR3: CASSPRTGNTEAFF

size: NA
J: TRBJ1-1
D: NA
V: TRBV11-2
DNA: TGTGCCAGCAGCTCCCGACGGGGGGGGGCTGAAGCTTTCTTT
CDR3: CASSSRRGGAEAFF

size: NA
J: TRBJ2-3
D: NA
V: TRBV15
DNA: TGTGCCACCAGCAGCGGACAGCGCCGAGATACGCAGTATTTT
CDR3: CATSSGQRRDTQYF

size: NA
J: TRBJ2-2
D: NA
V: TRBV5-4
DNA: TGTGCCAGCAGCTCCTTACAGGGGGAGGGCACCGGGGAGCTGTTTTTT
CDR3: CASSSLQGEGTGELFF

size: NA
J: TRBJ1-5
D: NA
V: TRBV5-1
DNA: TGCGCCAGCAGCTTGGGAGGGGGTAGCAATCAGCCCCAGCATTTT
CDR3: CASSLGGGSNQPQHF

size: NA
J: TRBJ2-1
D: NA
V: TRBV2
DNA: TGTGCCAGCAGTGAGTTCCCTCTCTCCTACAATGAGCAGTTCTTC
CDR3: CASSEFPLSYNEQFF

size: NA
J: TRBJ1-2
D: NA
V: TRBV7-9
DNA: TGTGCCAGCAGCTTAGAAGACAGTTATGGCTACACCTTC
CDR3: CASSLEDSYGYTF

size: NA
J: TRBJ2-7
D: TRBD2
V: TRBV27
DNA: TGTGCCAGCAGTCTAGCGGGGGATTACGAGCAGTACTTC
CDR3: CASSLAGDYEQYF

size: NA
J: TRBJ1-1
D: NA
V: TRBV9
DNA: TGTGCCAGCAGCGTCCTCGGACTGATGAACACTGAAGCTTTCTTT
CDR3: CASSVLGLMNTEAFF

size: NA
J: TRBJ2-7
D: TRBD2
V: TRBV28
DNA: TGTGCCAGCAGTCAACTAGCGGGAGGGGTCTCCTACGAGCAGTACTTC
CDR3: CASSQLAGGVSYEQYF

size: once
J: TRBJ1-5
D: TRBD1
V: TRBV28
DNA: TGTGCCTCCATACCGTTTGGGGGACAGGGGGTGGCCCAGCATTTT
CDR3: CASIPFGGQGVAQHF

size: NA
J: TRBJ1-2
D: TRBD1
V: TRBV6-5
DNA: TGTGCCAGCCAGGACAGGGGGCAAGCTAACTATGGCTACACCTTC
CDR3: CASQDRGQANYGYTF

size: NA
J: TRBJ2-1
D: NA
V: TRBV6-4
DNA: TGTGCCAGCAAACTAGACTCCTACAATGAGCAGTTCTTC
CDR3: CASKLDSYNEQFF

size: NA
J: TRBJ2-2
D: NA
V: TRBV5-1
DNA: TGCGCCAGCAGCTTCTTAACAGGGGAGCTGTTTTTT
CDR3: CASSFLTGELFF

size: NA
J: TRBJ2-5
D: TRBD1
V: TRBV4-1
DNA: TGCGCCAGCAGCCGCACTAGCAGGGGGCGTGCTACCAGCCAAGAGACCCAGTACTTC
CDR3: CASSRTSRGRATSQETQYF

size: once
J: TRBJ1-4
D: TRBD1
V: TRBV30
DNA: TGTGCCTGGAGCCGGGGACAGGGTGGGGAAAAACTGTTTTTT
CDR3: CAWSRGQGGEKLFF

size: NA
J: TRBJ2-5
D: NA
V: TRBV2
DNA: TGTGCCAGCAGTGATTCTACGCAAGAGACCCAGTACTTC
CDR3: CASSDSTQETQYF

size: NA
J: TRBJ1-1
D: NA
V: TRBV9
DNA: TGTGCCAGCAGCGTGACCCCGGGGGACACTGAAGCTTTCTTT
CDR3: CASSVTPGDTEAFF

size: NA
J: TRBJ1-1
D: TRBD1
V: TRBV5-4
DNA: TGTGCCAGCAGCCCCGCCGGTGGACAGGGGGCTGGTTACACTGAAGCTTTCTTT
CDR3: CASSPAGGQGAGYTEAFF

size: NA
J: TRBJ2-7
D: TRBD2
V: TRBV29-1
DNA: TGCAGCGTTAGAGGACTAGCGGGAGTACACGAGCAGTACTTC
CDR3: CSVRGLAGVHEQYF

size: NA
J: TRBJ1-5
D: NA
V: TRBV6-1
DNA: TGTGCCAGCCAGGGGATGGGCAATCAGCCCCAGCATTTT
CDR3: CASQGMGNQPQHF

size: NA
J: TRBJ2-4
D: NA
V: TRBV5-6
DNA: TGTGCCAGCAGCCCCCGACTAGCCAAAAACATTCAGTACTTC
CDR3: CASSPRLAKNIQYF

size: once
J: TRBJ1-5
D: TRBD1
V: TRBV4-2
DNA: TGTGCCAGCAGCCAAGATGTTCAGGGGGCACATCAGCCCCAGCATTTT
CDR3: CASSQDVQGAHQPQHF

size: NA
J: TRBJ2-1
D: TRBD1
V: TRBV18
DNA: TGTGCCAGCTCACCTCTGGGACAGGGGGCTGGTAATGAGCAGTTCTTC
CDR3: CASSPLGQGAGNEQFF

size: NA
J: TRBJ1-1
D: NA
V: TRBV28
DNA: TGTGCCAGCAACTCACAGGGCGAGGGTACTGAAGCTTTCTTT
CDR3: CASNSQGEGTEAFF

size: once
J: TRBJ1-1
D: NA
V: TRBV18
DNA: TGTGCCAGCTCACCCCCCGTTGGGGGAGGTACTGAAGCTTTCTTT
CDR3: CASSPPVGGGTEAFF

size: NA
J: TRBJ1-1
D: NA
V: TRBV15
DNA: TGTGCCACCAGCAGGGGGACACTTGCTTCGAACACTGAAGCTTTCTTT
CDR3: CATSRGTLASNTEAFF

size: NA
J: TRBJ2-2
D: NA
V: TRBV9
DNA: TGTGCCGGCCGAAACGATTTAGGGGAGCTGTTTTTT
CDR3: CAGRNDLGELFF